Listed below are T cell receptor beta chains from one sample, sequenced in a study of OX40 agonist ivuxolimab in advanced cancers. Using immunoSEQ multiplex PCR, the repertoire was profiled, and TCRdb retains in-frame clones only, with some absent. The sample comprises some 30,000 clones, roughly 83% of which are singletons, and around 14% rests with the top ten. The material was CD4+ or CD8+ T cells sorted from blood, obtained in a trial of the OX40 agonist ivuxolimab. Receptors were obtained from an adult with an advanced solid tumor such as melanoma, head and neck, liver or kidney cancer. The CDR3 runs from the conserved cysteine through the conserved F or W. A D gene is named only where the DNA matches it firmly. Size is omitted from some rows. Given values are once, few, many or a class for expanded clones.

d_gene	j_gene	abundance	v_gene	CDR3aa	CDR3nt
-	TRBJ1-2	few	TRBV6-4	CASSSGPATAMGYTF	TGTGCCAGCAGTTCTGGACCGGCCACGGCTATGGGCTACACCTTC
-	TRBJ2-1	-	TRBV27	CASSPGTEQFF	TGTGCCAGCAGTCCAGGGACAGAGCAGTTCTTC
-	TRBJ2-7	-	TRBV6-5	CASSPMQGRSDEQYF	TGTGCCAGCAGCCCTATGCAGGGGAGGTCCGACGAGCAGTACTTC
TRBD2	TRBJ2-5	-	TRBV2	CASSEEGLTQETQYF	TGTGCCAGCAGTGAAGAGGGACTAACCCAAGAGACCCAGTACTTC
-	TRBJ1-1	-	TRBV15	CATSSNFGPGPGTEAFF	TGTGCCACCAGTTCTAACTTTGGGCCGGGACCAGGGACTGAAGCTTTCTTT
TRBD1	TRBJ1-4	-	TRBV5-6	CASSLGDRPNEKLFF	TGTGCCAGCAGCCTGGGGGACAGACCTAATGAAAAACTGTTTTTT
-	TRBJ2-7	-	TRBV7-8	CASSLMAGNNYEQYF	TGTGCCAGCAGCTTAATGGCCGGGAATAACTACGAGCAGTACTTC
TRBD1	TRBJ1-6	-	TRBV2	CASSGRGRENSPLHF	TGTGCCAGCAGTGGCAGGGGGCGTGAAAATTCACCCCTCCACTTT
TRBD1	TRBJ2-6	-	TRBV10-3	CAISAFAWTGGKSGANVLTF	TGTGCCATCAGTGCCTTTGCTTGGACAGGGGGCAAATCTGGGGCCAACGTCCTGACTTTC
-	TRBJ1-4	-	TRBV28	CASRGMTAGHEKLFF	TGTGCCAGCAGGGGGATGACAGCGGGACATGAAAAACTGTTTTTT
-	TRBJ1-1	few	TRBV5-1	CASSDTGNTEAFF	TGCGCCAGCAGCGATACAGGGAACACTGAAGCTTTCTTT
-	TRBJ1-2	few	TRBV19	CASSIVHPGTSFLSNYGYTF	TGTGCCAGTAGTATAGTACACCCCGGGACAAGCTTTCTCTCTAACTATGGCTACACCTTC
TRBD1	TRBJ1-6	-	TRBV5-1	CASSMGQRGSPLHF	TGCGCCAGCAGCATGGGACAGAGGGGTTCACCCCTCCACTTT
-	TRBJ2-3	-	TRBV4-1	CASSQIVGDGTDTQYF	TGCGCCAGCAGCCAAATTGTAGGGGACGGCACAGATACGCAGTATTTT
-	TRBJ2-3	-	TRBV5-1	CASSSGHSVADTQYF	TGCGCCAGCAGCTCGGGACACTCGGTGGCAGATACGCAGTATTTT
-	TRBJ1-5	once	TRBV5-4	CASSQDRGHGQPQHF	TGTGCCAGCAGCCAAGATAGAGGGCACGGTCAGCCCCAGCATTTT
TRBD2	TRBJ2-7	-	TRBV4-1	CASSQGLAGTYEQYF	TGCGCCAGCAGCCAGGGACTAGCGGGGACCTACGAGCAGTACTTC
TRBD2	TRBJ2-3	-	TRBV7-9	CAGSHSGGTDTQYF	TGTGCCGGATCACATAGCGGGGGCACAGATACGCAGTATTTT
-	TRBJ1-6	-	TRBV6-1	CASSVDSINSPLHF	TGTGCCAGCAGTGTGGACAGTATCAATTCACCCCTCCACTTT
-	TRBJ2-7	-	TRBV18	CASSPRAVGTEQYF	TGTGCCAGCTCACCAAGGGCGGTAGGTACCGAGCAGTACTTC
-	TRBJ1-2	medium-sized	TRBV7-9	CASRDNYGYTF	TGTGCCAGCAGGGATAACTATGGCTACACCTTC
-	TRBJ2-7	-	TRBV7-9	CASSSQGSSYEQYF	TGTGCCAGCAGCTCACAGGGAAGCTCCTACGAGCAGTACTTC
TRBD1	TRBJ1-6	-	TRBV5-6	CASSPGQGTFNSPLHF	TGTGCCAGCAGCCCGGGACAGGGAACGTTCAATTCACCCCTCCACTTT
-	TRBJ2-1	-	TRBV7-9	CASSLGGGYRGNEQFF	TGTGCCAGCAGCTTAGGAGGGGGGTACCGTGGCAATGAGCAGTTCTTC
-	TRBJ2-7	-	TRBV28	CASSSLTGYEQYF	TGTGCCAGCAGCAGCCTAACGGGGTACGAGCAGTACTTC
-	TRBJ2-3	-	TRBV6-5	CASSATAQSTDTQYF	TGTGCCAGCAGTGCAACTGCTCAGAGCACAGATACGCAGTATTTT
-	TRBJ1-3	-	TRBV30	CAWSVRRGSGNTIYF	TGTGCCTGGAGTGTAAGGCGGGGTTCCGGAAACACCATATATTTT
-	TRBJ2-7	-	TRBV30	CAWSVSSGSYEQYF	TGTGCCTGGAGCGTGAGCTCGGGCTCCTACGAGCAGTACTTC
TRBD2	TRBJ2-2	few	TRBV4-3	CASSQSPRGAAGELFF	TGCGCCAGCAGCCAAAGCCCGCGGGGGGCGGCCGGGGAGCTGTTTTTT
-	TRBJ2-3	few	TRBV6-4	CASSSLAGRDTQYF	TGTGCCAGCTCATCCCTGGCGGGGCGGGATACGCAGTATTTT
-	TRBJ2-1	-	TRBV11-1	CASSLGWDFSYNEQFF	TGTGCCAGCAGCTTAGGCTGGGACTTCTCCTACAATGAGCAGTTCTTC
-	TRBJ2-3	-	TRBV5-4	CASSLVGREADTQYF	TGTGCCAGCAGCTTGGTCGGCAGGGAAGCAGATACGCAGTATTTT
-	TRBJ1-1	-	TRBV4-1	CASSQAGGENTEAFF	TGCGCCAGCAGCCAAGCCGGGGGGGAGAACACTGAAGCTTTCTTT
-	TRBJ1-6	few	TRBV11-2	CASSLAATAYNSPLHF	TGTGCCAGCAGCTTAGCCGCGACAGCGTATAATTCACCCCTCCACTTT
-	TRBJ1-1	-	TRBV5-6	CASSLGVVNTEAFF	TGTGCCAGCAGCTTGGGTGTGGTGAACACTGAAGCTTTCTTT
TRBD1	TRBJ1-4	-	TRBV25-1	CASSEAGDRKNEKLFF	TGTGCCAGCAGTGAAGCGGGGGACAGGAAAAATGAAAAACTGTTTTTT
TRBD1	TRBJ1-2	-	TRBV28	CASSSLQGALTYGYTF	TGTGCCAGCAGTTCCCTACAGGGGGCGCTTACCTATGGCTACACCTTC
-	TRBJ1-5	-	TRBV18	CASSPLGGPVFMSNQPQHF	TGTGCCAGCTCACCACTAGGGGGGCCCGTCTTCATGAGCAATCAGCCCCAGCATTTT
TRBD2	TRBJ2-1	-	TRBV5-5	CASSLASGTSGGREQFF	TGTGCCAGCAGCTTGGCTTCCGGGACTAGCGGGGGGCGTGAGCAGTTCTTC
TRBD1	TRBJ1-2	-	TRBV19	CASSIPGGVYGYTF	TGTGCCAGTAGTATTCCAGGGGGCGTCTATGGCTACACCTTC
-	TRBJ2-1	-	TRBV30	CAWSTGVGYNEQFF	TGTGCCTGGAGTACGGGGGTGGGCTACAATGAGCAGTTCTTC
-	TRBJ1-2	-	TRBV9	CASSVYRNYGYTF	TGTGCCAGCAGCGTGTACAGAAACTATGGCTACACCTTC
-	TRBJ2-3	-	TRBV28	CASSLRVSRATDTQYF	TGTGCCAGCAGTTTAAGAGTTAGCAGGGCCACAGATACGCAGTATTTT
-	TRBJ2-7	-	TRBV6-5	CASSPGTTYEQYF	TGTGCCAGCAGTCCCGGGACAACGTACGAGCAGTACTTC
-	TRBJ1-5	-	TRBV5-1	CASSPDSPNQPQHF	TGCGCCAGCAGCCCGGACAGCCCCAATCAGCCCCAGCATTTT
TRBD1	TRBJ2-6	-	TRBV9	CASSVAPGQVASGANVLTF	TGTGCCAGCAGCGTAGCCCCGGGACAGGTCGCCTCTGGGGCCAACGTCCTGACTTTC
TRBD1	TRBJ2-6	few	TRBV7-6	CASSLDRRSSGANVLTF	TGTGCCAGCAGCTTGGACAGGCGGAGCTCTGGGGCCAACGTCCTGACTTTC
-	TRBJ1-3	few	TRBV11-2	CASSLVPGNTIYF	TGTGCCAGCAGCTTGGTACCTGGAAACACCATATATTTT
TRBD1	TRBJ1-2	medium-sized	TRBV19	CASSGDSLYGYTF	TGTGCCAGTAGTGGGGACAGTCTCTATGGCTACACCTTC
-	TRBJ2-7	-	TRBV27	CASTDGLGSYEQYF	TGTGCCAGCACTGACGGATTAGGCTCCTACGAGCAGTACTTC
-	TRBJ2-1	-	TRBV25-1	CASSGGSRVWHNEQFF	TGTGCCAGCAGTGGGGGGAGCAGGGTCTGGCACAATGAGCAGTTCTTC
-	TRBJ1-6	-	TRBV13	CASSLGGLTMVNSPLHF	TGTGCCAGCAGCTTGGGGGGACTTACAATGGTAAATTCACCCCTCCACTTT
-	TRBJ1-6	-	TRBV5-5	CASSLGLQSSYNSPLHF	TGTGCCAGCAGCTTGGGACTCCAGAGCTCCTATAATTCACCCCTCCACTTT
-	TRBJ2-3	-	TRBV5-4	CASSPEIGGTDTQYF	TGTGCCAGCAGTCCCGAGATCGGGGGCACAGATACGCAGTATTTT